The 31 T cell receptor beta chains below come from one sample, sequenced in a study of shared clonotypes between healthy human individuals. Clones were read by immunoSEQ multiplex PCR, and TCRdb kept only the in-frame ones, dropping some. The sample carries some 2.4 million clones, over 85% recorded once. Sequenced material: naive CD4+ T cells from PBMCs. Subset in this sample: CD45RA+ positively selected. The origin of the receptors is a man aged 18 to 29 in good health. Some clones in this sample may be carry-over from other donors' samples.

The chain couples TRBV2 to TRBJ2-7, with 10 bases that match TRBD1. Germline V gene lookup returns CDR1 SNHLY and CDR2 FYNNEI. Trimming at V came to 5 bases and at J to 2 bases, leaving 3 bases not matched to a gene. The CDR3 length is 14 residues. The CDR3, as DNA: TGTGCCAGCAGTAGGACAGGGGGGACCTACGAGCAGTACTTC. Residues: CASSRTGGTYEQYF. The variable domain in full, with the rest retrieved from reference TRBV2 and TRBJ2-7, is EPEVTQTPSHQVTQMGQEVILRCVPISNHLYFYWYRQILGQKVEFLVSFYNNEISEKSEIFDDQFSVERPDGSNFTLKIRSTKLEDSAMYFCASSRTGGTYEQYFGPGTRLTVT.

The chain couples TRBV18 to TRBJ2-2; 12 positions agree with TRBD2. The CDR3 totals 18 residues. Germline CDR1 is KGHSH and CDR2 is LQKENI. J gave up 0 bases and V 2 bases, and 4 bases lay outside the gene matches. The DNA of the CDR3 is TGTGCCAGCTCACCATCGCTAGCGGGAGGGCCGAACACCGGGGAGCTGTTTTTT. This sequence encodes CASSPSLAGGPNTGELFF.

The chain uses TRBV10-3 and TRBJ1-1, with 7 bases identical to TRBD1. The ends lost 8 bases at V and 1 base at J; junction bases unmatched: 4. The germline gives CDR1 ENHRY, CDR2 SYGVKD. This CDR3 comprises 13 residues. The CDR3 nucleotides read TGTGCCATCCGGGGACAGCCGAACACTGAAGCTTTCTTT. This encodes CAIRGQPNTEAFF.

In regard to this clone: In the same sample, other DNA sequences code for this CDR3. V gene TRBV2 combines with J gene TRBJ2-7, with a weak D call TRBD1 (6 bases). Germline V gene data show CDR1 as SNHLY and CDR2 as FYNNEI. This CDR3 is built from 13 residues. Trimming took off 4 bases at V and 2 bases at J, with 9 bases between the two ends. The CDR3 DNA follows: TGTGCCAGCAGTGCAGACAGGACCTACGAGCAGTACTTC. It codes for CASSADRTYEQYF. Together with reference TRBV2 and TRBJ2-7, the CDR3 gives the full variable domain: EPEVTQTPSHQVTQMGQEVILRCVPISNHLYFYWYRQILGQKVEFLVSFYNNEISEKSEIFDDQFSVERPDGSNFTLKIRSTKLEDSAMYFCASSADRTYEQYFGPGTRLTVT.

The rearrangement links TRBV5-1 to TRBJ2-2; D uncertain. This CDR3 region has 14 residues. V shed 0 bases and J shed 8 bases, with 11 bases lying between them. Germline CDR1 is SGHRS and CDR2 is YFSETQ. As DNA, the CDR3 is TGCGCCAGCAGCTTGGCACCTGATAGGGGGGAGCTGTTTTTT. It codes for CASSLAPDRGELFF. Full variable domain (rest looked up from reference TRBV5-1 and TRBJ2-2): KAGVTQTPRYLIKTRGQQVTLSCSPISGHRSVSWYQQTPGQGLQFLFEYFSETQRNKGNFPGRFSGRQFSNSRSEMNVSTLELGDSALYLCASSLAPDRGELFFGEGSRLTVL.

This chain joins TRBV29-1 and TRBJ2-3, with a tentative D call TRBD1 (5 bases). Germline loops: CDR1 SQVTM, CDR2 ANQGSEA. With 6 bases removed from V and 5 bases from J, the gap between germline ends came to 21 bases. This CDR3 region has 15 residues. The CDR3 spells CSVLVRGAQGDTQYF. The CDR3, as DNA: TGCAGCGTACTCGTAAGGGGCGCCCAGGGAGATACGCAGTATTTT.

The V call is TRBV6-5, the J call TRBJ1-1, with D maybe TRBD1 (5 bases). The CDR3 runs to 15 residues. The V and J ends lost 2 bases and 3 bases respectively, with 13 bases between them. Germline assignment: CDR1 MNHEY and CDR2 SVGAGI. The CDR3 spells CASSYGAGSDTEAFF. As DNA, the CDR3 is TGTGCCAGCAGTTACGGGGCAGGGTCGGACACTGAAGCTTTCTTT.

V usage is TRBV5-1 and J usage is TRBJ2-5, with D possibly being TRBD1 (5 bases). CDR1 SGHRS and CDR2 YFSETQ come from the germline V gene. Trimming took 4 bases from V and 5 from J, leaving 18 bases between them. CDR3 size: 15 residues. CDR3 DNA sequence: TGCGCCAGCAGCCTCCTTGGTGGGGCGCGGGAGACCCAGTACTTC. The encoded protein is CASSLLGGARETQYF.

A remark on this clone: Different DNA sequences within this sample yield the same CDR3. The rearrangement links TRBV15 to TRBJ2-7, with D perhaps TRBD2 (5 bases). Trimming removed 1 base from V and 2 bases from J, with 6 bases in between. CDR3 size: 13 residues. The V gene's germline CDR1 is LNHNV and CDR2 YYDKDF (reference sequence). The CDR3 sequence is CATSRGRTYEQYF. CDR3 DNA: TGTGCCACCAGCAGAGGGAGGACCTACGAGCAGTACTTC.

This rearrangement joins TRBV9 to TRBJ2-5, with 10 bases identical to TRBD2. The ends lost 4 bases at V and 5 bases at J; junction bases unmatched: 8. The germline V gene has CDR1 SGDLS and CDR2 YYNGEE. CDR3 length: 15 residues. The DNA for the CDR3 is TGTGCCAGCAGCCCCCTAGCGGGAGTTTGGGAGACCCAGTACTTC. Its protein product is CASSPLAGVWETQYF.

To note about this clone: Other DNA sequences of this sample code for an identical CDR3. CDR3 coding DNA: TGTGCCAGCAGCTTTTCGGAGACCCAGTACTTC. Its protein product is CASSFSETQYF. The chain combines TRBV11-2 with TRBJ2-5; D not resolved. The germline V gene encodes CDR1 SGHAT and CDR2 FQNNGV. V dropped 3 bases and J dropped 5 bases, with 4 bases sitting between them. The CDR3 length is 11 residues.

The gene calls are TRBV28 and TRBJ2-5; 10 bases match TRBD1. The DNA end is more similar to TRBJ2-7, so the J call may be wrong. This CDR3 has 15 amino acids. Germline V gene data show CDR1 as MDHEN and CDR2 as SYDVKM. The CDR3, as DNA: TGTGCCAGCAGCCCATCCTTGGGACAGGGGAACGAGCAGTACTTC. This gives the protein CASSPSLGQGNEQYF.

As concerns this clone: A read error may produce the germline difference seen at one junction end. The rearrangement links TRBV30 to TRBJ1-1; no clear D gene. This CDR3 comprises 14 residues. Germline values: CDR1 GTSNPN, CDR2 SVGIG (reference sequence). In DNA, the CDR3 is TGTGCCTGGAATAGTCGCCTCTCGAACCCTGAAGCTTTCTTT. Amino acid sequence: CAWNSRLSNPEAFF.

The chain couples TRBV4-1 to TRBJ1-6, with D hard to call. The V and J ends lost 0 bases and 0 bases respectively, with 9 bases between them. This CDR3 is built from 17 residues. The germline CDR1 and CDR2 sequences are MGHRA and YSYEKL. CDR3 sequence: CASSQDSGSSYNSPLHF. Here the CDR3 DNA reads TGCGCCAGCAGCCAAGATTCGGGGAGCTCCTATAATTCACCCCTCCACTTT.

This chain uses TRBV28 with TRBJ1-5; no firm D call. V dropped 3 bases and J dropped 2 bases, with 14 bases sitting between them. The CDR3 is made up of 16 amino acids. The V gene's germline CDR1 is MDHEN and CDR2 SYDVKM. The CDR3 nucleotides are TGTGCCAGCAGTTTTGGGATGTCCACGGGCAATCAGCCCCAGCATTTT. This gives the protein CASSFGMSTGNQPQHF.

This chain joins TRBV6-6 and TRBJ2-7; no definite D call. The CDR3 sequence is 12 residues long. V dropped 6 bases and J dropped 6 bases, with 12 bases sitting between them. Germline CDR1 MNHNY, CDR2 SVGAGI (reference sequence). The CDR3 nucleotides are TGTGCCAGCAGGGTGGTAGCCGGCGAGCAGTACTTC. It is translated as CASRVVAGEQYF.

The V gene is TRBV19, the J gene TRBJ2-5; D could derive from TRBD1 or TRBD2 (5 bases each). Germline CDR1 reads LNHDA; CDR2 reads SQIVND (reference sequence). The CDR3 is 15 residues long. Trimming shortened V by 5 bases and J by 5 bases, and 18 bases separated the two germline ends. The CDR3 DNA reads TGTGCCAGTAGTCCCGGGGCCTCTCTTCGGGAGACCCAGTACTTC. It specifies CASSPGASLRETQYF.

DNA of the CDR3: TGTGCCAGCAGTGAACTAGCGTACAATGAGCAGTTCTTC. Translated, it gives CASSELAYNEQFF. The chain couples TRBV2 to TRBJ2-1, with D maybe TRBD2 (6 bases). The length of the CDR3 is 13 residues. The V end lost 2 bases, the J end lost 4 bases, and 6 bases lay between the germline ends. Germline V gives CDR1 SNHLY, CDR2 FYNNEI.

The CDR3 sequence is CASSETSGRAYNEQFF. As DNA, the CDR3 is TGTGCCAGTAGTGAGACTAGCGGGAGGGCGTACAATGAGCAGTTCTTC. The J gene is TRBJ2-1, the V gene TRBV19; 14 positions agree with TRBD2. Trimming took 5 bases from V and 4 from J; bases not matched to a gene: 4. This CDR3 is built from 16 residues. CDR1 is LNHDA, CDR2 SQIVND, per germline (reference sequence).

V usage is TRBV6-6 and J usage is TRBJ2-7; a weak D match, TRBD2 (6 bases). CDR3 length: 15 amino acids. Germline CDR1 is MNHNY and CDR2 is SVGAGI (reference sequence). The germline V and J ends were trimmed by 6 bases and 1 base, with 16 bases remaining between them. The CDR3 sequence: CASSFPDGGSYEQYF. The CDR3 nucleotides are TGTGCCAGCAGCTTCCCCGATGGGGGGTCCTACGAGCAGTACTTC.

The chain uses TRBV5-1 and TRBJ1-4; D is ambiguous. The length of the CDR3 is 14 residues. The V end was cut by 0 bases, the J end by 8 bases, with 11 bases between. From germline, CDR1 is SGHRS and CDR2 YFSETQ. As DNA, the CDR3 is TGCGCCAGCAGCTTGGACACCGGATCCGAAAAACTGTTTTTT. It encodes CASSLDTGSEKLFF.

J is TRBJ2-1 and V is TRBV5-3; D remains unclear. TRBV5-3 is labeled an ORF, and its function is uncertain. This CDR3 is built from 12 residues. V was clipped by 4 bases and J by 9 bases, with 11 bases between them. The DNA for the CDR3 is TGTGCCAGAAGCCTGCGCTCTTGTGAGCAGTTCTTC. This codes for CARSLRSCEQFF.

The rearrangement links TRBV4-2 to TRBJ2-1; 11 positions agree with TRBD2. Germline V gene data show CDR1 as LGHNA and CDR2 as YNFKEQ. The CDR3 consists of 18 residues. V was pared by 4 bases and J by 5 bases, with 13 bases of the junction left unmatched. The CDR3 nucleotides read TGTGCCAGCAGCCGCCACGTAGCGGGAGGGAAAGAAAACAATGAGCAGTTCTTC. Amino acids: CASSRHVAGGKENNEQFF.

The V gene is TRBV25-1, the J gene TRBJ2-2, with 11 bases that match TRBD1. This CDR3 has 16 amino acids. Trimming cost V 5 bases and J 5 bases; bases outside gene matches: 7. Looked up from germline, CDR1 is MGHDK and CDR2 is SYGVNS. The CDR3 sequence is CASSNPGTGGTGELFF. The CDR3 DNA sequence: TGTGCCAGCAGTAATCCCGGGACAGGGGGGACCGGGGAGCTGTTTTTT.

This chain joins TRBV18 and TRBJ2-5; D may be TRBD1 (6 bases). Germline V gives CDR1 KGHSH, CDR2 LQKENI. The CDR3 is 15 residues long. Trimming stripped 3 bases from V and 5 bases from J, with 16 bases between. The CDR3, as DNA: TGTGCCAGCTCACCGGGTACAGGGCCGGCGGAGACCCAGTACTTC. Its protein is CASSPGTGPAETQYF.

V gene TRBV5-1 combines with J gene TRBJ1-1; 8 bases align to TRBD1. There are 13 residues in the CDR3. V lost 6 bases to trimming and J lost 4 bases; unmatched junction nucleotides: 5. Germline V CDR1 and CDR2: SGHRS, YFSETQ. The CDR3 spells CASTQGAGTEAFF. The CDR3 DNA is TGCGCCAGCACCCAGGGGGCAGGCACTGAAGCTTTCTTT. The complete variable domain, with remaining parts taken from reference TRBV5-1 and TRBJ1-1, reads KAGVTQTPRYLIKTRGQQVTLSCSPISGHRSVSWYQQTPGQGLQFLFEYFSETQRNKGNFPGRFSGRQFSNSRSEMNVSTLELGDSALYLCASTQGAGTEAFFGQGTRLTVV.

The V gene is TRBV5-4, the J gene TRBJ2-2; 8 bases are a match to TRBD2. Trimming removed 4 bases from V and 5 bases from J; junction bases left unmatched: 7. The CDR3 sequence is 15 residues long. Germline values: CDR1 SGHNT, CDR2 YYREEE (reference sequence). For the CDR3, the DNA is TGTGCCAGCAGCCCAGGGGCGGGAGGAACCGGGGAGCTGTTTTTT. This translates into CASSPGAGGTGELFF.

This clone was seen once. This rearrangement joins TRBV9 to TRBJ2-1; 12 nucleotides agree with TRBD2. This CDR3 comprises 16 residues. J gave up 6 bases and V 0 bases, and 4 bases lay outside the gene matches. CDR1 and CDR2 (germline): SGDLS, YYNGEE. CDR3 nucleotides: TGTGCCAGCAGCGTAGAGGCTAGCGGGAGGGCCAATGAGCAGTTCTTC. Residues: CASSVEASGRANEQFF.

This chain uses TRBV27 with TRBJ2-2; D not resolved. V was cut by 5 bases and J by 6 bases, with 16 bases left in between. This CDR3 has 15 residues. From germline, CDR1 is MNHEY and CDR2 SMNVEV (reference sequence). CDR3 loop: CASSRKPRAPGELFF. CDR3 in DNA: TGTGCCAGCAGTCGCAAACCCCGGGCCCCCGGGGAGCTGTTTTTT.

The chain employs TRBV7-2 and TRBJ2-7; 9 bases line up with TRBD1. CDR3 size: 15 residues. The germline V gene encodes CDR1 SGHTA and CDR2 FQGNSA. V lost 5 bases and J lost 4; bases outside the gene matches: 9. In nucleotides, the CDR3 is TGTGCCAGCAGCCCGCGACAGGGGGGTGCTTACGAGCAGTACTTC. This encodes CASSPRQGGAYEQYF.

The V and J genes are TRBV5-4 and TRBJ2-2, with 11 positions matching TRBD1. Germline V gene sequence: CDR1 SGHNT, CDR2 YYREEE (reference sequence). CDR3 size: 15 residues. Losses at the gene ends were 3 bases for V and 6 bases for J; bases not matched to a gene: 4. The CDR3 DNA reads TGTGCCAGCAGCTGGGGACAGGGGGTTGCCGGGGAGCTGTTTTTT. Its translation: CASSWGQGVAGELFF.